One and the same sample provided the 10 T cell receptor beta chains below, sequenced in a study of blood T cell repertoires in COVID-19. Some clones are missing from TCRdb's copy, which holds only in-frame ones; the method was immunoSEQ multiplex PCR. The top ten hold about 15% of the sample, which has around 68,000 clones, more than 75% seen once. Input material: peripheral blood. The receptors were sampled from a man in his forties or fifties with COVID-19, enrolled during active disease.

The rearrangement joins TRBV10-3 to TRBJ1-2, with 9 bases identical to TRBD1. V dropped 4 bases and J dropped 7; count of bases not matched to a gene: 4. This CDR3 contains 13 residues. Germline CDR1 reads ENHRY; CDR2 reads SYGVKD. CDR3 protein: CAISGTGVGGYTF. The CDR3 nucleotides read TGTGCCATCAGTGGGACAGGGGTAGGTGGCTACACCTTC.

The V call is TRBV2, the J call TRBJ2-5; 8 positions agree with TRBD2. After removal of 3 bases from V and 0 bases from J, the junction contained 9 bases not matched to a gene. This CDR3 comprises 17 residues. CDR1 and CDR2 from the germline V gene are SNHLY and FYNNEI. The CDR3: CASSDGAGGLYQETQYF. The CDR3 DNA is TGTGCCAGCAGTGATGGGGCGGGGGGTCTGTACCAAGAGACCCAGTACTTC.

V usage is TRBV6-1 and J usage is TRBJ2-7; TRBD2 matches at 16 bases. Germline V CDR1 and CDR2: MNHNS, SASEGT. The length of the CDR3 is 17 residues. Germline trimming cut 4 bases from V and 4 bases from J; bases unmatched to any gene: 7. The CDR3 region is CASSAPGLAGGSYEQYF. CDR3 nucleotides: TGTGCCAGCAGTGCACCGGGACTAGCGGGGGGGTCTTACGAGCAGTACTTC.

The chain carries TRBV11-1 and TRBJ2-7; 9 positions match TRBD1. After removal of 4 bases from V and 4 bases from J, the junction contained 8 bases not matched to a gene. This CDR3 has 15 residues. Per the germline V gene, CDR1 is SGHAT and CDR2 is FQDESV (reference sequence). The CDR3 nucleotides read TGTGCCAGCAGCTCCCGGGACAGGGTATCGTACGAGCAGTACTTC. This codes for CASSSRDRVSYEQYF.

This chain uses TRBV6-5 with TRBJ2-5; 8 positions match TRBD2. Germline V gene data show CDR1 as MNHEY and CDR2 as SVGAGI. The CDR3 is 16 residues long. V was clipped by 0 bases and J by 4 bases; unmatched bases: 7. CDR3 sequence reads: CASSYSFGGATETQYF. The CDR3 DNA reads as TGTGCCAGCAGTTACTCGTTCGGGGGGGCTACAGAGACCCAGTACTTC.

The chain has TRBV4-1 and TRBJ2-1; 10 positions match TRBD2. V gave up 1 base and J gave up 0 bases; unmatched junction bases: 9. Germline V lookup: CDR1 MGHRA, CDR2 YSYEKL. The CDR3 is 19 amino acids. The CDR3: CASSQVWASGGPSYNEQFF. In DNA form, the CDR3 reads TGCGCCAGCAGCCAAGTCTGGGCTAGCGGGGGTCCCTCCTACAATGAGCAGTTCTTC.

The rearrangement uses TRBV25-1 and TRBJ1-3; the D gene is possibly TRBD1 (6 bases). V lost 5 bases and J 0 bases, leaving 11 bases between the germline ends. The CDR3 extends over 15 amino acids. The V gene's germline CDR1 is MGHDK and CDR2 SYGVNS. CDR3 nucleotides: TGTGCCAGCAGTATGTCAGGGGACTCTGGAAACACCATATATTTT. It translates to CASSMSGDSGNTIYF. The full variable domain, its missing parts supplied by reference TRBV25-1 and TRBJ1-3, is EADIYQTPRYLVIGTGKKITLECSQTMGHDKMYWYQQDPGMELHLIHYSYGVNSTEKGDLSSESTVSRIRTEHFPLTLESARPSHTSQYLCASSMSGDSGNTIYFGEGSWLTVV.

A few counts support this clone. This chain links TRBV2 with TRBJ2-5; no clear D. From germline, CDR1 is SNHLY and CDR2 FYNNEI. The CDR3 extends over 14 amino acids. V was pared by 4 bases and J by 5 bases, with 14 bases between. CDR3 loop: CASSVRRIDETQYF. CDR3 DNA: TGTGCCAGCAGTGTGAGGCGTATAGATGAGACCCAGTACTTC.

The V and J genes are TRBV7-9 and TRBJ2-3, with D possibly TRBD2 on 5 matching bases. Germline V gene lookup returns CDR1 SEHNR and CDR2 FQNEAQ (reference sequence). With 11 bases removed from V and 1 base from J, the gap between germline ends came to 16 bases. CDR3 length: 14 amino acids. CDR3 sequence reads: CASEGATRTDTQYF. The CDR3 region has the DNA TGTGCCTCTGAGGGAGCCACTCGCACAGATACGCAGTATTTT.

This rearrangement joins TRBV5-1 to TRBJ2-7; D gene ambiguous. The CDR3 has 15 amino acids. Between the trimmed V and J ends, which lost 6 bases and 1 base, there was a span of 17 bases. Germline CDR1 SGHRS, CDR2 YFSETQ. CDR3 coding DNA: TGCGCCAGCACCGATTTAGGAACAGTTTCCTACGAGCAGTACTTC. Its translation: CASTDLGTVSYEQYF. The variable domain in full, completed from reference TRBV5-1 and TRBJ2-7, reads KAGVTQTPRYLIKTRGQQVTLSCSPISGHRSVSWYQQTPGQGLQFLFEYFSETQRNKGNFPGRFSGRQFSNSRSEMNVSTLELGDSALYLCASTDLGTVSYEQYFGPGTRLTVT.